The TCR beta chain described here comes from a study of sequential checkpoint blockade in melanoma. Study information: Maintenance nivolumab came after either treatment sequence.

Treatment denoted: randomized to nivolumab then ipilimumab (arm A) or the reverse (arm B). PBMC sorting kept live CD3+CD8+ cells without CD19 or CD56. Measured with immunoSEQ multiplex PCR; TCRdb has only the in-frame clones, and not every one. The sample consists of about 38,000 clones, around nine tenths of them appearing once. In its sample, this clone was seen once. The input for sequencing was CD8+ T cells sorted from blood (inferred from file names), taken from a patient given nivolumab and ipilimumab in sequence. This TCR came from a human donor with melanoma.

The CDR3 DNA is TGTGCCAGCAGTCTTAGCTCCTACAATGAGCAGTTCTTC. Translated, it gives CASSLSSYNEQFF. The rearrangement links TRBV27 to TRBJ2-1; D is unresolved. The germline gives CDR1 MNHEY, CDR2 SMNVEV (reference sequence). V was shortened by 5 bases and J by 0 bases, with 5 bases between the two germline ends. The CDR3 contains 13 residues.